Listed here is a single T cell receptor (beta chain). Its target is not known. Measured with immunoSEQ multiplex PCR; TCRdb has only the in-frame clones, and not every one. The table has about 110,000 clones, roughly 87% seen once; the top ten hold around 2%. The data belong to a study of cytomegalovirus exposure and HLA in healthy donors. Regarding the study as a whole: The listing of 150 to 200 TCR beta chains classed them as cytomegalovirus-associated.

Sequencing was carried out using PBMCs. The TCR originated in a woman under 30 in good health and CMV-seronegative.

CDR3 loop: CASSHPTRDRNTGELFF. In nucleotides, the CDR3 is TGCGCCAGCAGCCACCCAACCCGGGACAGGAACACCGGGGAGCTGTTTTTT. The chain recombines TRBV4-3 with TRBJ2-2; TRBD1 matches at 7 bases. V was pared by 3 bases and J by 1 base, with 8 bases of the junction left unmatched. The CDR3 is 17 amino acids. The germline gives CDR1 LGHNA, CDR2 YSLEER.